This T cell receptor (beta chain) was sequenced during a study of T-cell memory formation after mild COVID-19. TCRdb called the 5' RACE reads again in MiXCR, with one record for every CDR3 protein. The sample lists about 270,000 distinct CDR3 sequences, roughly 16% occurring once. The study, taken as a whole, reports: Contracting clones from day 15 to 85 had balanced CD4/CD8; later expanders favoured CD4+. Of the contracting clones, CD4+ ones lay mainly in CM and EM, and CD8+ ones in EMRA.

The length of the CDR3 is 12 residues. V was pared by 3 bases and J by 6 bases, with 5 bases between. This clonotype occurred a few times. Its antigen remains unknown. Sequenced: PBMCs or a T cell subset sorted from them (not recorded which). The receptor was isolated from a man aged 18 to 35 who had mild COVID-19 (a few samples of this study predate the infection). Cell type and time point are not known. The chain uses TRBV12-3 or TRBV12-4 and TRBJ2-2; D call uncertain. Written as DNA, the CDR3 is TGTGCCAGCAGTTTTGCAGCCGGGGAGCTGTTTTTT. Translated, it gives CASSFAAGELFF.